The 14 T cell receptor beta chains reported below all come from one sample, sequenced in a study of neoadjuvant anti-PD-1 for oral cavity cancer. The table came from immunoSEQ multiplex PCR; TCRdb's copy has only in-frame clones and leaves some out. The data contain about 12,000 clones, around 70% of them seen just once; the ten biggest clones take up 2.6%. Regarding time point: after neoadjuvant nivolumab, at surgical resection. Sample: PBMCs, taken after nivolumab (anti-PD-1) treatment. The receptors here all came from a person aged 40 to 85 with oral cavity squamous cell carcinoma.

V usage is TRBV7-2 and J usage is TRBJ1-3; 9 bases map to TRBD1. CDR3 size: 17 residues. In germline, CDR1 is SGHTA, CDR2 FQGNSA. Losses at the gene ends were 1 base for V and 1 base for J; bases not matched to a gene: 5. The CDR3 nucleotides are TGTGCCAGCAGCTTAGAGGGACAGGGACTTTCTGGAAACACCATATATTTT. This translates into CASSLEGQGLSGNTIYF.

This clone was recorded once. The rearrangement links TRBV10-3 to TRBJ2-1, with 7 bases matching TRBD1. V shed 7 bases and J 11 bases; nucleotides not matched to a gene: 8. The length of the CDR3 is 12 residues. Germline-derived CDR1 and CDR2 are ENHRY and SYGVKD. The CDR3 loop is CAIISDRAKQFF. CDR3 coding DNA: TGTGCCATCATTTCCGACAGGGCTAAGCAGTTCTTC.

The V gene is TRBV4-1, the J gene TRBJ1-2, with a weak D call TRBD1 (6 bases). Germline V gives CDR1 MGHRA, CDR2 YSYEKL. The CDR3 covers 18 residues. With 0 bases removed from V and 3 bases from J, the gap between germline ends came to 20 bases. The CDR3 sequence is CASSQDWFITGKDYGYTF. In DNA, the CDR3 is TGCGCCAGCAGCCAAGATTGGTTTATAACAGGGAAAGACTATGGCTACACCTTC.

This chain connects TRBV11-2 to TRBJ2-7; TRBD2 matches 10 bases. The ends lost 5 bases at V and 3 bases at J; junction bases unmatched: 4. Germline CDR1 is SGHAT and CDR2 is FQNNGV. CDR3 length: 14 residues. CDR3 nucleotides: TGTGCCAGCAGCCCCCGGACTAGCGGCTACGAGCAGTACTTC. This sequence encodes CASSPRTSGYEQYF.

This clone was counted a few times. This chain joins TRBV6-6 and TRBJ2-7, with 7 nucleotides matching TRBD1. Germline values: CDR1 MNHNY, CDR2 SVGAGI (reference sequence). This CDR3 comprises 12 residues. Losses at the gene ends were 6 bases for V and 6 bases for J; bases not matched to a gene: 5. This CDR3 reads CASSPTGSEQYF. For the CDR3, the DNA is TGTGCCAGCAGCCCGACAGGGTCCGAGCAGTACTTC.

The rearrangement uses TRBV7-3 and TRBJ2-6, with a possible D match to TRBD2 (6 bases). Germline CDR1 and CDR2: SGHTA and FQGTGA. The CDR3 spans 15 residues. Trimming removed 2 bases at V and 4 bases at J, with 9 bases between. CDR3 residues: CASSLQGLGANVLTF. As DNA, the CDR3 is TGTGCCAGCAGCTTACAGGGACTCGGGGCCAACGTCCTGACTTTC.

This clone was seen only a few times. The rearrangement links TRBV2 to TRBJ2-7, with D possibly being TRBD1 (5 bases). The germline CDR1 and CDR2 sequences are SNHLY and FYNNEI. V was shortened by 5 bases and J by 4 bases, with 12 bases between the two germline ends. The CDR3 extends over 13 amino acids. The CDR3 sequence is CASSPDRLYEQYF. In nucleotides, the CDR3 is TGTGCCAGCAGTCCCGACAGACTTTACGAGCAGTACTTC.

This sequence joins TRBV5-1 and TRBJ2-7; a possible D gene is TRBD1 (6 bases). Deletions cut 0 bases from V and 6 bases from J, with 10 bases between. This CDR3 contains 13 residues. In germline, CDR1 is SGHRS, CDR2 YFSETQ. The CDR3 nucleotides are TGCGCCAGCAGCTTGGCCCTGGACAGCGAGCAGTACTTC. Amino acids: CASSLALDSEQYF.

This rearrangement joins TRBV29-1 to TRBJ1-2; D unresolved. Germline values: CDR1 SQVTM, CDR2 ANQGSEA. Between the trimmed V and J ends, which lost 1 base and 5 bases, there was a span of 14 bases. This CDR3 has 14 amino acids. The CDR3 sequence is CSVEGRVADYGYTF. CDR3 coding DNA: TGCAGCGTTGAAGGACGGGTTGCAGATTATGGCTACACCTTC.

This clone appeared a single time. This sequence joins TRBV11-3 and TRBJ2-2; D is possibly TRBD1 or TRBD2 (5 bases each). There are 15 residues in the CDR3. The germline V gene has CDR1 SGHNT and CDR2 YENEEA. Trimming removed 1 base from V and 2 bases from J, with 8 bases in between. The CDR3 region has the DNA TGTGCCAGCAGCTTAGGGGACGGTAACACCGGGGAGCTGTTTTTT. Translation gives CASSLGDGNTGELFF.

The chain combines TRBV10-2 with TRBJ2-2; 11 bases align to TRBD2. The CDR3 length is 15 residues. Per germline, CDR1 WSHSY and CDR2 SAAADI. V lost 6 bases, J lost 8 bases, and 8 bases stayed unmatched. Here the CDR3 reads CASRLGLAARGELFF. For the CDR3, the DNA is TGCGCCAGCAGGCTGGGACTAGCGGCGCGAGGGGAGCTGTTTTTT.

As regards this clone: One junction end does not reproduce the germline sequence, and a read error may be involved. Written as DNA, the CDR3 is TGTGCCAGCAGCCGGCCCCCTTCCTCCCACGAGCAGTACTTC. This gives the protein CASSRPPSSHEQYF. V gene TRBV11-2 combines with J gene TRBJ2-7; D not resolved. Germline values: CDR1 SGHAT, CDR2 FQNNGV. This CDR3 spans 14 amino acids.

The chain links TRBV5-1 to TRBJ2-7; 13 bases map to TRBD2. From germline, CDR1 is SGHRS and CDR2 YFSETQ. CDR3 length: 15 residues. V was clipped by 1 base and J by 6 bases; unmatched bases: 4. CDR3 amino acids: CASSLTSGREGEQYF. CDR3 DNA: TGCGCCAGCAGCTTGACTAGCGGGAGGGAAGGCGAGCAGTACTTC. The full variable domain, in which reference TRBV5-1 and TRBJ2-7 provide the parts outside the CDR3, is KAGVTQTPRYLIKTRGQQVTLSCSPISGHRSVSWYQQTPGQGLQFLFEYFSETQRNKGNFPGRFSGRQFSNSRSEMNVSTLELGDSALYLCASSLTSGREGEQYFGPGTRLTVT.

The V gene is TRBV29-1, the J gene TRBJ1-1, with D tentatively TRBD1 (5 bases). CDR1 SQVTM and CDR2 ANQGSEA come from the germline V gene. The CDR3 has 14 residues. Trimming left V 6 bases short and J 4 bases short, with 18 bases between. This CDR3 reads CSVLLAGRGTEAFF. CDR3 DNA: TGCAGCGTCCTTCTGGCAGGGCGCGGCACTGAAGCTTTCTTT.